This T cell receptor beta chain stems from a study of T cell clones after liver transplantation. For the study at large: In this trial, immunosuppression withdrawal was attempted within 2 years of liver transplant.

CDR1 LGHNT and CDR2 FRNRAP come from the germline V gene. This CDR3 is built from 18 residues. Trimming left V 3 bases short and J 0 bases short, with 15 bases between. Unstimulated PBMCs were sorted into CD3+CD4+ and CD3+CD8+ populations. Produced via immunoSEQ multiplex PCR; TCRdb's table is partial and in-frame only. The table has about 20,000 clones, about four fifths seen once. This sample comprised CD8+ T cells from blood, obtained around 4.5 years after liver transplant. This sequence joins TRBV12-5 and TRBJ1-6; D gene ambiguous. The sequence was collected from a human patient who received a liver transplant. Some of the T cells might come from the graft donor. Here the CDR3 DNA reads TGTGCTAGTGGTTTCCAACCGGAAGAGAGCTCCTATAATTCACCCCTCCACTTT. As protein: CASGFQPEESSYNSPLHF.